Shown below are 6 T cell receptor beta chains from a single sample sequenced in a study of T cell changes during pregnancy in multiple sclerosis (dated by TCRdb to about 2019). Library preparation employed the immunoSEQ multiplex PCR assay. This is the immuneACCESS table as TCRdb keeps it, with only in-frame sequences that have V and J called. A part of the clones is gone; compared with another copy, unresolved V genes explain less than half, and the rest is unexplained. The sample table holds tens of thousands of clones, of which roughly 89% were seen once. Together, the top ten hold roughly 1.7% of the sample. This sample comprised peripheral blood, obtained after pregnancy. The origin of the receptors is a female donor in good health, enrolled as a control in a pregnancy study.

Only a few counts were recorded for this clone. The chain carries TRBV7-2 and TRBJ1-5; D possibly corresponds to TRBD1 (5 bases). CDR1 is SGHTA, CDR2 FQGNSA, per germline. V was cut by 11 bases and J by 7 bases, with 15 bases left in between. The CDR3 contains 12 residues. The CDR3 DNA is TGTGCCTCCGGGGGGGTCCGGCAGCCCCAGCATTTT. Encoded protein: CASGGVRQPQHF.

This clone was counted once. This rearrangement joins TRBV7-3 to TRBJ2-5, with a tentative D call TRBD2 (5 bases). Germline-derived CDR1 and CDR2 are SGHTA and FQGTGA. The V end lost 0 bases, the J end lost 7 bases, and 15 bases lay between the germline ends. This CDR3 is 15 amino acids long. CDR3 residues: CASSLTSGPSGTQYF. For the CDR3, the DNA is TGTGCCAGCAGCTTAACATCCGGCCCGAGCGGGACCCAGTACTTC.

The chain is built from TRBV7-2 and TRBJ2-1; 9 bases align to TRBD1. This CDR3 is 13 amino acids long. V dropped 5 bases and J dropped 8; count of bases not matched to a gene: 4. Germline V gene sequence: CDR1 SGHTA, CDR2 FQGNSA. This chain's CDR3 is CASSPTGGHEQFF. The CDR3 region has the DNA TGTGCCAGCAGCCCAACAGGGGGCCATGAGCAGTTCTTC.

The chain is built from TRBV7-6 and TRBJ1-3, with 8 bases matching TRBD1. Germline lookup yields CDR1 SGHVS and CDR2 FNYEAQ. The CDR3 length is 14 residues. V was clipped by 5 bases and J by 5 bases; unmatched bases: 5. The CDR3 is CASSHGTGRNTIYF. CDR3 sequence (DNA): TGTGCCAGCAGCCATGGGACAGGTAGAAACACCATATATTTT.

The chain joins TRBV5-4 to TRBJ2-1; D might be TRBD2 (6 bases). V lost 5 bases to trimming and J lost 6 bases, with 12 bases between them. CDR3 size: 13 residues. Germline CDR1 SGHNT, CDR2 YYREEE (reference sequence). The CDR3 nucleotides are TGTGCCAGCAGTTCTCGGACTATCAATGAGCAGTTCTTC. Residues: CASSSRTINEQFF.

The rearrangement uses TRBV13 and TRBJ1-3; a weak D match, TRBD1 (5 bases). Germline CDR1 PRHDT, CDR2 FYEKMQ (reference sequence). The V end was cut by 2 bases, the J end by 1 base, with 12 bases between. The CDR3 consists of 16 residues. DNA for the CDR3: TGTGCCAGCAGCTTATATAAGGGGTATTCTGGAAACACCATATATTTT. This gives the protein CASSLYKGYSGNTIYF. The variable domain in full, completed from reference TRBV13 and TRBJ1-3, reads AAGVIQSPRHLIKEKRETATLKCYPIPRHDTVYWYQQGPGQDPQFLISFYEKMQSDKGSIPDRFSAQQFSDYHSELNMSSLELGDSALYFCASSLYKGYSGNTIYFGEGSWLTVV.